A selection of T cell receptor beta chains follows, all from one sample in a study of cytomegalovirus exposure and HLA in healthy donors. Profiling relied on immunoSEQ multiplex PCR, and the TCRdb table lists in-frame clones only, not all of them. The table shows 60,000 to 90,000 clones, with about 73% occurring only once. The sample comprised PBMCs. These receptors originate from a woman in her 50s in good health and CMV-seropositive. Each CDR3 is given with its conserved first and last residue. A D gene is named only where the DNA matches it firmly. The size field is filled for only some rows; it gives once, few, many or a size class.

TRBD1 | TRBV10-3 | . | CAITDRGGDYEQYF
TRBD2 | TRBV7-2 | . | CASSRSGFSYEQYF
. | TRBV30 | . | CAWSGAGEQYF
. | TRBV7-9 | few | CASSRELSYEQYF
TRBD2 | TRBV5-4 | . | CASSLWPGLEGYNEQFF
. | TRBV10-3 | . | CAISEALGSPLHF
TRBD1 | TRBV7-9 | . | CASSFSTGGTDTQYF
TRBD1 | TRBV7-2 | few | CASRLDREGFGEQFF
TRBD1 | TRBV29-1 | . | CSVAGQGYEQYF
. | TRBV9 | . | CASSVVDGGWDEQFF
. | TRBV9 | . | CASSAGSTDYGYTF
TRBD1 | TRBV19 | . | CASSQGAQETQYF
. | TRBV4-1 | . | CASSQDRKEKLFF
. | TRBV2 | . | CASSEAGLQPQHF
TRBD2 | TRBV4-3 | once | CASSQGSPSGFPETQYF
. | TRBV6-4 | . | CASSEGANTEAFF